The 2 T cell receptor beta chains below were found in one sample sequenced in a study of T cell responses to AZD1222 COVID-19 vaccine. Generated by immunoSEQ multiplex PCR, the TCRdb table keeps only in-frame clones and is missing some. The sample has 160,000 or so clones, about 91% seen once; the top ten hold around 4.4%. Sample: peripheral blood, taken on day 0 of MenACWY control vaccination. All receptors come from an adult in good health.

This chain connects TRBV9 to TRBJ1-3; D perhaps matches TRBD1 (5 bases). The germline CDR1 and CDR2 sequences are SGDLS and YYNGEE. This CDR3 contains 14 residues. The germline V and J ends were trimmed by 4 bases and 2 bases, with 10 bases remaining between them. The CDR3 bases are TGTGCCAGCAGCCAGCAAGGGGCTGGAAACACCATATATTTT. The encoded protein is CASSQQGAGNTIYF.

This clone was seen only once. The chain uses TRBV28 and TRBJ1-1, with D maybe TRBD1 (5 bases). The CDR3 sequence is 11 residues long. Trimming took off 5 bases at V and 11 bases at J, with 12 bases between the two ends. Germline V gene lookup returns CDR1 MDHEN and CDR2 SYDVKM. The DNA for the CDR3 is TGTGCCAGCAGTCCGAACCAGGGTGCTTTCTTT. Translation: CASSPNQGAFF.